What follows is one TCR beta chain and its context. This clonotype has only a few counts. No cognate antigen has been identified for it. There are no base qualities to consult, and no much larger clone falls within one base. The data originate from a study of response to subunit inactivated influenza vaccine (dated by TCRdb to 2016 to 2018). At the level of the whole study: Deep quantitative profiling of the T cell receptor repertoire was used in the study to follow responses to a trivalent subunit inactivated influenza vaccine. General study outcomes and caveats: The authors proposed that each seasonal influenza vaccination may bring in only a limited number of new T cells.

Receptor amplification or capture employed RT-PCR. The sequencing machine was an Illumina HiSeq 2500. The public reads were run again by TCRdb, first through fastp at Q25 and then through MiXCR, and only productive beta chains were kept. CDR3 protein duplicates are merged, each entry listing the most common genes and DNA. The sample data list hundreds of thousands of distinct CDR3 sequences, and under 20% of these were observed just once. The ten largest clones take up roughly 10% of the sample. The sample consisted of PBMCs from blood, taken roughly 5 days after vaccination. The sequence came from a man aged 50 to 59 who received an inactivated influenza vaccine. Donor details come from another sample of the same person, matched by shared clones.

The nucleotides are TGTGCCACCAGAAGCAGGGACAGCACAGATACGCAGTATTTT. It specifies CATRSRDSTDTQYF. The rearrangement joined TRBV15 to TRBJ2-3; the D region is possibly TRBD1 or TRBD2, each matching across 5 bases. The germline V gene (reference sequence) sets CDR1 to LNHNV and CDR2 to YYDKDF. The CDR3 holds 14 amino acids from the cysteine to the phenylalanine. Only the CDR3 DNA is retained, 42 bases long and in frame from the first base. V is cut by 6 bases and J by 0 bases, and the space between the germline ends is 10 bases.